The 27 T cell receptor beta chains in this list originate from one sample, sequenced in a study of shared clonotypes between healthy human individuals (dated by TCRdb to about 2020). The method behind the library was the immunoSEQ multiplex PCR assay. TCRdb obtained this table from immuneACCESS and retained in-frame rearrangements with V and J assigned. These tables miss some clones; where compared with another copy, unresolved V genes account for less than half of the shortfall, and the remainder is unexplained. The sample table shows some 1.1 million clones, and 70% to 85% are seen once. The ten largest clones represent approximately 0.9% of the sample. Sequencing used memory CD4+ T cells from PBMCs. This specimen's cell subset or site label, interpreted: CD45RA-negative fraction. Every receptor here comes from a man between 18 and 35 years old in good health. Some clones in this sample may be carry-over from other donors' samples.

This sequence joins TRBV25-1 and TRBJ2-7; 10 positions agree with TRBD1. The CDR3 loop spans 15 amino acids. Trimming at V came to 5 bases and at J to 3 bases, leaving 7 bases not matched to a gene. CDR1 and CDR2 (germline): MGHDK, SYGVNS. The chain's CDR3 is CASSHPGTGDYEQYF. CDR3 in DNA: TGTGCCAGCAGTCATCCGGGGACAGGGGACTACGAGCAGTACTTC.

This CDR3 is CASSLGPHEQYF. CDR3 DNA sequence: TGTGCCAGCTCACTCGGACCACACGAGCAGTACTTC. The chain employs TRBV18 and TRBJ2-7; no reliable D call. In germline, CDR1 is KGHSH, CDR2 LQKENI. The CDR3 extends over 12 amino acids. Trimming took off 4 bases at V and 5 bases at J, with 9 bases between the two ends.

This clone turned up a few times. The chain is built from TRBV25-1 and TRBJ2-2; TRBD1 matches 8 bases. V was clipped by 7 bases and J by 5 bases; unmatched bases: 9. The CDR3 extends over 15 amino acids. CDR1 and CDR2 from the germline V gene are MGHDK and SYGVNS. For the CDR3, the DNA is TGTGCCAGCACGACCGGGACAGGTGAAACCGGGGAGCTGTTTTTT. Its translation is CASTTGTGETGELFF. The full variable domain, its missing parts supplied by reference TRBV25-1 and TRBJ2-2, is EADIYQTPRYLVIGTGKKITLECSQTMGHDKMYWYQQDPGMELHLIHYSYGVNSTEKGDLSSESTVSRIRTEHFPLTLESARPSHTSQYLCASTTGTGETGELFFGEGSRLTVL.

The chain recombines TRBV5-6 with TRBJ2-1; D is perhaps TRBD1 or TRBD2 (6 bases each). With 4 bases removed from V and 4 bases from J, the gap between germline ends came to 18 bases. The CDR3 consists of 16 residues. Germline loops: CDR1 SGHDT, CDR2 YYEEEE. Written as DNA, the CDR3 is TGTGCCAGCAGCCCCACGGGGGCGGTCGAGTACAATGAGCAGTTCTTC. This translates into CASSPTGAVEYNEQFF.

The genes are TRBV10-3 and TRBJ2-5; D is perhaps TRBD1 or TRBD2 (6 bases each). Germline CDR1 is ENHRY and CDR2 is SYGVKD. The CDR3 is 13 residues long. Trimming removed 6 bases from V and 5 bases from J, with 13 bases in between. The CDR3 coding sequence is TGTGCCATCAGCGAGGGGGGACGGGAGACCCAGTACTTC. It translates to CAISEGGRETQYF.

This clone was seen ten or more times. V is TRBV28 and J is TRBJ1-6; D is possibly TRBD1 (6 bases). Between the trimmed V and J ends, which lost 5 bases and 7 bases, there was a span of 15 bases. The germline gives CDR1 MDHEN, CDR2 SYDVKM. The CDR3 consists of 15 residues. CDR3 coding DNA: TGTGCCAGCAGTCCCCACACTGGGGGCAATTCACCCCTCCACTTT. This translates into CASSPHTGGNSPLHF.

This chain joins TRBV4-2 and TRBJ1-2; D gene uncertain. Trimming took off 4 bases at V and 5 bases at J, with 20 bases between the two ends. Germline V gives CDR1 LGHNA, CDR2 YNFKEQ. This CDR3 has 16 residues. DNA of the CDR3: TGTGCCAGCAGCCGAAGTCGGGCAGAACCTGAGTATGGCTACACCTTC. Protein: CASSRSRAEPEYGYTF.

This clone was picked up many times. The chain links TRBV18 to TRBJ2-7; D perhaps matches TRBD1 (6 bases). V was clipped by 3 bases and J by 2 bases, with 20 bases between them. Germline CDR1 KGHSH, CDR2 LQKENI. This CDR3 comprises 17 residues. The CDR3 sequence is CASSPGSPTGFAYEQYF. CDR3 DNA sequence: TGTGCCAGCTCACCCGGAAGTCCCACAGGGTTTGCCTACGAGCAGTACTTC.

The table lists this clone with a few counts. V usage is TRBV15 and J usage is TRBJ1-3; D unclear. CDR3 length: 14 residues. Between the trimmed V and J ends, which lost 0 bases and 2 bases, there was a span of 5 bases. The germline V gene encodes CDR1 LNHNV and CDR2 YYDKDF (reference sequence). CDR3 nucleotides: TGTGCCACCAGCAGAGATAAGGCTGGAAACACCATATATTTT. This encodes CATSRDKAGNTIYF.

This chain uses TRBV5-1 with TRBJ1-2, with D unresolved. The CDR3 is 11 amino acids. V was pared by 2 bases and J by 10 bases, with 9 bases between. Germline V gene sequence: CDR1 SGHRS, CDR2 YFSETQ. CDR3 amino acids: CASSFADDYTF. In DNA form, the CDR3 reads TGCGCCAGCAGCTTCGCTGACGACTACACCTTC.

The CDR3: CASGSNLRRGTEAFF. The CDR3 region has the DNA TGTGCTAGTGGTTCCAATCTGAGAAGGGGCACTGAAGCTTTCTTT. This sequence joins TRBV12-5 and TRBJ1-1, with D tentatively TRBD1 (5 bases). Trimming left V 4 bases short and J 4 bases short, with 16 bases between. Germline V gene data show CDR1 as LGHNT and CDR2 as FRNRAP. The CDR3 has 15 residues.

In DNA form, the CDR3 reads TGTGCCAGCTGGGCAGGGAGAGGTCCCACTGAAGCTTTCTTT. Translating it yields CASWAGRGPTEAFF. This chain uses TRBV6-1 with TRBJ1-1; D possibly corresponds to TRBD1 (5 bases). CDR3 length: 14 residues. Germline-derived CDR1 and CDR2 are MNHNS and SASEGT. Trimming removed 8 bases from V and 4 bases from J, with 17 bases in between.

There are a few counts of this clone. CDR3: CASSMGGINEQFF. In nucleotides, the CDR3 is TGTGCCAGCAGTATGGGCGGGATCAATGAGCAGTTCTTC. This chain links TRBV27 with TRBJ2-1; perhaps TRBD2 as D (6 bases). The CDR3 totals 13 residues. V was clipped by 5 bases and J by 6 bases, with 11 bases between them. CDR1 is MNHEY, CDR2 SMNVEV, per germline (reference sequence).

Comments on this clone: A single base separates this from a much larger clone, so it may be a read error. The rearrangement links TRBV30 to TRBJ2-7, with 7 bases lining up with TRBD1. The CDR3 has 14 residues. Unmatched junction bases numbered 11, after V lost 4 bases and J lost 5 bases. Germline V lookup: CDR1 GTSNPN, CDR2 SVGIG (reference sequence). CDR3 residues: CAWTFGDSADEQYF. The CDR3 DNA reads as TGTGCCTGGACCTTTGGGGACAGCGCCGACGAGCAGTACTTC. Variable domain in full (rest from reference TRBV30 and TRBJ2-7): SQTIHQWPATLVQPVGSPLSLECTVEGTSNPNLYWYRQAAGRGLQLLFYSVGIGQISSEVPQNLSASRPQDRQFILSSKKLLLSDSGFYLCAWTFGDSADEQYFGPGTRLTVT.

The CDR3 spells CATSSRGTYGYTF. The CDR3, as DNA: TGTGCCACCAGCAGCAGGGGTACGTATGGCTACACCTTC. This chain uses TRBV15 with TRBJ1-2; tentative D call: TRBD1 (6 bases). Trimming shortened V by 3 bases and J by 5 bases, and 10 bases separated the two germline ends. This CDR3 spans 13 amino acids. CDR1 is LNHNV and CDR2 is YYDKDF in the germline V gene (reference sequence).

This clone was observed a single time. This sequence joins TRBV7-8 and TRBJ2-7, with D perhaps TRBD2 (5 bases). The V gene lost 5 bases and the J gene lost 4 bases, with 9 bases spanning the gap. This CDR3 region has 12 residues. Germline lookup yields CDR1 SGHVS and CDR2 FQNEAQ. The CDR3 DNA sequence: TGTGCCAGCAGCCAGACGGGGTACGAGCAGTACTTC. This gives the protein CASSQTGYEQYF.

The rearrangement uses TRBV7-9 and TRBJ1-2; tentative D call: TRBD1 (6 bases). Germline V CDR1 and CDR2: SEHNR, FQNEAQ (reference sequence). V was clipped by 10 bases and J by 10 bases, with 19 bases between them. The CDR3 runs 12 residues. The CDR3 reads CATDSEGGYYTF. The CDR3 DNA reads TGTGCCACCGACTCCGAGGGGGGTTACTACACCTTC. Combining the CDR3 with reference TRBV7-9 and TRBJ1-2 gives the whole variable domain DTGVSQNPRHKITKRGQNVTFRCDPISEHNRLYWYRQTLGQGPEFLTYFQNEAQLEKSRLLSDRFSAERPKGSFSTLEIQRTEQGDSAMYLCATDSEGGYYTFGSGTRLTVV.

A note on this clone: Other DNA sequences in the sample encode the same CDR3. The V call is TRBV28, the J call TRBJ2-6; D might be TRBD1 (5 bases). Germline V lookup: CDR1 MDHEN, CDR2 SYDVKM. Trimming cost V 3 bases and J 1 base, with 7 bases left between them. The CDR3 runs 15 residues. The CDR3 here is CASSLAGSGANVLTF. CDR3 nucleotides: TGTGCCAGCAGTTTGGCAGGGTCTGGGGCCAACGTCCTGACTTTC.

The chain combines TRBV14 with TRBJ2-3; D is perhaps TRBD1 (5 bases). CDR3 length equals 14 residues. Trimming stripped 2 bases from V and 2 bases from J, with 8 bases between. Germline V gives CDR1 SGHDN, CDR2 FVKESK. For the CDR3, the DNA is TGTGCCAGCAGCCAAAGACAGCTCACAGATACGCAGTATTTT. Translation: CASSQRQLTDTQYF.

The gene calls are TRBV5-4 and TRBJ2-6; D could derive from TRBD1 or TRBD2 (5 bases each). Germline lookup yields CDR1 SGHNT and CDR2 YYREEE (reference sequence). Trimming took off 3 bases at V and 1 base at J, with 8 bases between the two ends. This CDR3 region has 15 residues. The CDR3: CASSSRGSGANVLTF. The CDR3 DNA follows: TGTGCCAGCAGCTCGAGGGGTTCTGGGGCCAACGTCCTGACTTTC.

J is TRBJ2-2 and V is TRBV5-4; 15 bases agree with TRBD2. CDR3 size: 17 residues. CDR1 is SGHNT, CDR2 YYREEE, per germline (reference sequence). Trimming took 3 bases from V and 6 from J; bases not matched to a gene: 6. The CDR3 protein is CASSSGLAGGGPGELFF. The CDR3 bases are TGTGCCAGCAGCTCGGGACTAGCGGGAGGCGGTCCCGGGGAGCTGTTTTTT.

This clone came up a few times. For the CDR3, the DNA is TGTGCCAGCAGCTTCAGCGGGAGCCTCGGTGAGCAGTTCTTC. Its translation is CASSFSGSLGEQFF. The rearrangement links TRBV7-9 to TRBJ2-1; 8 nucleotides align to TRBD2. CDR1 is SEHNR, CDR2 FQNEAQ, per germline (reference sequence). The CDR3 contains 14 residues. V shed 3 bases, J shed 9 bases, and the junction held 7 bases outside the gene matches.

V and J are TRBV29-1 and TRBJ1-1, with D unresolved. CDR1 and CDR2 (germline): SQVTM, ANQGSEA. CDR3 length: 14 amino acids. The V gene lost 2 bases and the J gene lost 4 bases, with 14 bases spanning the gap. The CDR3 spells CSVELGPRSTEAFF. The CDR3 DNA is TGCAGCGTTGAATTGGGTCCCCGGAGCACTGAAGCTTTCTTT. The variable domain in full, completed from reference TRBV29-1 and TRBJ1-1, reads SAVISQKPSRDICQRGTSLTIQCQVDSQVTMMFWYRQQPGQSLTLIATANQGSEATYESGFVIDKFPISRPNLTFSTLTVSNMSPEDSSIYLCSVELGPRSTEAFFGQGTRLTVV.

Only a few counts were recorded for this clone. The chain joins TRBV27 to TRBJ2-3; D call uncertain. The CDR3 is made up of 14 amino acids. CDR1 is MNHEY and CDR2 is SMNVEV in the germline V gene (reference sequence). V lost 3 bases and J 3 bases, leaving 10 bases between the germline ends. The CDR3 reads CASSLTKATDTQYF. The DNA of the CDR3 is TGTGCCAGCAGTTTGACAAAGGCGACAGATACGCAGTATTTT.

This chain links TRBV11-2 with TRBJ1-1; D is unresolved. Germline V gives CDR1 SGHAT, CDR2 FQNNGV. CDR3 size: 13 residues. V lost 6 bases, J lost 2 bases, and 10 bases lay in between. The CDR3 sequence: CASSQMDNTEAFF. The CDR3 DNA sequence: TGTGCCAGCAGTCAAATGGATAACACTGAAGCTTTCTTT.

The chain links TRBV19 to TRBJ1-5; maybe TRBD1 (6 bases). Trimming stripped 3 bases from V and 3 bases from J, with 15 bases between. Germline CDR1 reads LNHDA; CDR2 reads SQIVND (reference sequence). This CDR3 is built from 16 residues. The CDR3 sequence: CASSMGGATDNQPQHF. CDR3 DNA: TGTGCCAGTAGTATGGGGGGCGCGACAGACAATCAGCCCCAGCATTTT.

The V call is TRBV11-2, the J call TRBJ1-1; D is unclear. CDR3 length: 15 amino acids. V dropped 3 bases and J dropped 1 base, with 12 bases sitting between them. Germline CDR1 SGHAT, CDR2 FQNNGV. In DNA form, the CDR3 reads TGTGCCAGCAGCTTCGAAGGTCTGCAGAACACTGAAGCTTTCTTT. Amino acids: CASSFEGLQNTEAFF.